This entry lists 25 T cell receptor beta chains sequenced from one sample in a study of shared clonotypes between healthy human individuals. The method was immunoSEQ multiplex PCR; TCRdb's version includes in-frame clones alone and lacks a portion of them. The sample lists around 1.6 million clones; approximately 98% were seen once. Sequencing was performed on naive CD4+ T cells sorted from blood. Sample subset: CD45RA+ positively selected. Receptor source: a man younger than 40 in good health.

Concerning this clone itself: This specimen includes other DNA sequences encoding the same CDR3. The rearrangement links TRBV28 to TRBJ1-5, with unresolved D. Trimming removed 6 bases at V and 6 bases at J, with 9 bases between. Looked up from germline, CDR1 is MDHEN and CDR2 is SYDVKM. CDR3 length: 12 amino acids. Here the CDR3 DNA reads TGTGCCAGCAGCTCCCCAGGTCAGCCCCAGCATTTT. Protein: CASSSPGQPQHF.

The CDR3 protein is CASSFQRGIYEQYF. The CDR3, as DNA: TGTGCCAGCAGTTTCCAGCGGGGGATTTACGAGCAGTACTTC. The gene calls are TRBV28 and TRBJ2-7; 8 bases are a match to TRBD2. Trimming cost V 3 bases and J 4 bases; bases outside gene matches: 5. The germline gives CDR1 MDHEN, CDR2 SYDVKM. The CDR3 length is 14 residues.

The rearrangement uses TRBV28 and TRBJ2-7; possibly TRBD1 for D (5 bases). Trimming shortened V by 3 bases and J by 6 bases, and 18 bases separated the two germline ends. The germline V gene encodes CDR1 MDHEN and CDR2 SYDVKM. This CDR3 comprises 15 residues. Here the CDR3 DNA reads TGTGCCAGCAGTTTCCAACAAAGGGGATTGGGCGAGCAGTACTTC. This sequence encodes CASSFQQRGLGEQYF.

About this clone itself: Other DNA sequences from this sample encode an identical CDR3 as well. The rearrangement joins TRBV6-1 to TRBJ2-7, with a weak D call TRBD2 (5 bases). Germline V gene data show CDR1 as MNHNS and CDR2 as SASEGT. This CDR3 is 13 amino acids long. V dropped 3 bases and J dropped 0 bases, with 6 bases sitting between them. The CDR3 sequence: CASSDGGSYEQYF. CDR3 sequence (DNA): TGTGCCAGCAGTGATGGAGGCTCCTACGAGCAGTACTTC.

The chain is built from TRBV27 and TRBJ2-7; 8 nucleotides match TRBD2. The germline gives CDR1 MNHEY, CDR2 SMNVEV (reference sequence). The CDR3 covers 18 residues. The V segment lost 1 base and the J segment 6 bases; nucleotides outside the gene matches: 17. For the CDR3, the DNA is TGTGCCAGCAGTTTATTGTCCCCGAGCGGGGGCCAAGGGTCCGAGCAGTACTTC. It is translated as CASSLLSPSGGQGSEQYF.

This chain connects TRBV9 to TRBJ2-1; 12 bases are a match to TRBD2. J lost 10 bases, V lost 2 bases, and 19 bases had no gene match. The length of the CDR3 is 19 residues. From germline, CDR1 is SGDLS and CDR2 YYNGEE. The CDR3 reads CASSVHPVTRLAGEGEQFF. The CDR3 region has the DNA TGTGCCAGCAGCGTCCATCCCGTTACAAGACTAGCGGGAGAGGGAGAGCAGTTCTTC.

The chain couples TRBV6-4 to TRBJ2-1; possible D gene TRBD2, 7 bases. The CDR3 extends over 15 amino acids. Trimming pared 5 bases from V and 4 bases from J, leaving 15 bases between. Germline V CDR1 and CDR2: MRHNA, SNTAGT. CDR3 nucleotide sequence: TGTGCCAGCAGTCCTCTAGGGGGGGGATACAATGAGCAGTTCTTC. This gives the protein CASSPLGGGYNEQFF.

The CDR3 DNA follows: TGTGCCAGCAACCCACAGGCCCGGGAGACCCAGTACTTC. As protein: CASNPQARETQYF. This chain links TRBV6-1 with TRBJ2-5; tentatively, D is TRBD1 (5 bases). The CDR3 covers 13 residues. The V and J ends lost 7 bases and 5 bases respectively, with 14 bases between them. CDR1 MNHNS and CDR2 SASEGT come from the germline V gene.

The chain links TRBV11-2 to TRBJ2-7; 10 bases agree with TRBD2. The V gene end was trimmed by 5 bases and the J gene end by 6 bases; junction bases not matched to a gene: 7. Germline lookup yields CDR1 SGHAT and CDR2 FQNNGV. CDR3 length: 14 residues. In DNA, the CDR3 is TGTGCCAGCAGCCCCGGGACTAGCGATCGCGAGCAGTACTTC. Residues: CASSPGTSDREQYF.

The chain carries TRBV9 and TRBJ2-1; 12 bases line up with TRBD2. Trimming took 3 bases from V and 0 from J; bases not matched to a gene: 1. Germline V gives CDR1 SGDLS, CDR2 YYNGEE. CDR3 length: 16 residues. The CDR3 coding sequence is TGTGCCAGCAGCGCGACTAGCGGGGGCTCCTACAATGAGCAGTTCTTC. Encoded protein: CASSATSGGSYNEQFF.

The CDR3 sequence is CASAGLGSADTQYF. In DNA form, the CDR3 reads TGTGCCAGCGCGGGACTAGGTTCTGCAGATACGCAGTATTTT. The rearrangement joins TRBV6-6 to TRBJ2-3, with 8 nucleotides matching TRBD2. The CDR3 has 14 amino acids. Trimming at V came to 8 bases and at J to 4 bases, leaving 8 bases not matched to a gene. Germline loops: CDR1 MNHNY, CDR2 SVGAGI (reference sequence).

The chain joins TRBV4-1 to TRBJ2-2, with TRBD2 matching 11 bases. With 6 bases clipped from V and 5 bases from J, the junction kept 8 bases outside the gene matches. This CDR3 contains 16 residues. Germline V lookup: CDR1 MGHRA, CDR2 YSYEKL. Here the CDR3 reads CASRLTSGSWTGELFF. The CDR3 DNA is TGCGCCAGCAGACTTACTAGCGGGAGTTGGACCGGGGAGCTGTTTTTT.

The gene calls are TRBV7-8 and TRBJ2-2, with no clear D. Trimming pared 5 bases from V and 6 bases from J, leaving 16 bases between. CDR1 is SGHVS and CDR2 is FQNEAQ in the germline V gene. The CDR3 contains 15 residues. This CDR3 is CASSPPGRYPGELFF. As DNA, the CDR3 is TGTGCCAGCAGCCCCCCCGGACGGTACCCCGGGGAGCTGTTTTTT. The full variable domain, in which reference TRBV7-8 and TRBJ2-2 provide the parts outside the CDR3, is GAGVSQSPRYKVAKRGQDVALRCDPISGHVSLFWYQQALGQGPEFLTYFQNEAQLDKSGLPSDRFFAERPEGSVSTLKIQRTQQEDSAVYLCASSPPGRYPGELFFGEGSRLTVL.

The V call is TRBV7-6, the J call TRBJ1-1; the match to TRBD1 covers 8 bases. This CDR3 has 14 residues. Germline assignment: CDR1 SGHVS and CDR2 FNYEAQ. The trim removed 4 bases at V and 4 bases at J, leaving 5 bases unmatched. The CDR3 region is CASSSTDRVTEAFF. The CDR3 DNA reads TGTGCCAGCAGCTCAACGGACAGGGTCACTGAAGCTTTCTTT.

Notes on this clone: This specimen includes other DNA sequences encoding the same CDR3. This sequence joins TRBV28 and TRBJ2-7, with D unclear. From germline, CDR1 is MDHEN and CDR2 SYDVKM. The ends were cut back, 2 bases at V and 4 bases at J, with 6 bases in the middle. The CDR3 runs 12 residues. For the CDR3, the DNA is TGTGCCAGCAGTTTAATCCGTTACGAGCAGTACTTC. Amino acid sequence: CASSLIRYEQYF.

The chain joins TRBV2 to TRBJ2-7; tentatively, D is TRBD1 (7 bases). V was trimmed by 8 bases and J by 0 bases, leaving 14 bases between them. Germline CDR1 reads SNHLY; CDR2 reads FYNNEI. There are 14 residues in the CDR3. The CDR3 loop is CASGGTVLSYEQYF. CDR3 DNA sequence: TGTGCCAGCGGGGGGACAGTCCTCTCCTACGAGCAGTACTTC.

The rearrangement uses TRBV4-3 and TRBJ2-2, with D unclear. Trimming cost V 1 base and J 5 bases, with 8 bases left between them. Germline V gene sequence: CDR1 LGHNA, CDR2 YSLEER. The CDR3 contains 14 residues. The CDR3 DNA is TGCGCCAGCAGCCAAGTACTCTCGACCGGGGAGCTGTTTTTT. Amino acids: CASSQVLSTGELFF.

V and J are TRBV23-1 and TRBJ2-2; no clear D. TRBV23-1 carries the ORF label, with uncertain function. V lost 4 bases and J lost 0, with 6 bases in between. The CDR3 is 14 amino acids. CDR3 region: CASSLETNTGELFF. Written as DNA, the CDR3 is TGCGCCAGCAGTCTTGAGACGAACACCGGGGAGCTGTTTTTT.

This chain connects TRBV28 to TRBJ1-1; a weak D match, TRBD1 (5 bases). Trimming pared 5 bases from V and 4 bases from J, leaving 14 bases between. Per the germline V gene, CDR1 is MDHEN and CDR2 is SYDVKM. There are 14 residues in the CDR3. CDR3 sequence reads: CASSASRGVTEAFF. For the CDR3, the DNA is TGTGCCAGCAGTGCCTCCCGAGGGGTCACTGAAGCTTTCTTT.

The chain has TRBV5-4 and TRBJ1-4, with D possibly being TRBD1 (5 bases). The germline CDR1 and CDR2 sequences are SGHNT and YYREEE (reference sequence). Trimming shortened V by 4 bases and J by 5 bases, and 15 bases separated the two germline ends. This CDR3 region has 15 residues. The CDR3, as DNA: TGTGCCAGCAGCAGCGAGGGGACTTCAAATGAAAAACTGTTTTTT. This codes for CASSSEGTSNEKLFF.

V is TRBV6-6 and J is TRBJ2-7; 8 bases fit TRBD1. This CDR3 spans 14 amino acids. V was clipped by 4 bases and J by 0 bases; unmatched bases: 2. Germline V gene lookup returns CDR1 MNHNY and CDR2 SVGAGI (reference sequence). The DNA of the CDR3 is TGTGCCAGCAGTTGGACAGGGACCTCCTACGAGCAGTACTTC. It translates to CASSWTGTSYEQYF.

The chain combines TRBV10-2 with TRBJ2-5; unclear D gene. This CDR3 comprises 18 residues. CDR1 and CDR2 (germline): WSHSY, SAAADI. V shed 10 bases and J shed 4 bases, with 31 bases lying between them. The CDR3 loop reads CAIGRTILPGLARETQYF. The CDR3 nucleotides read TGCGCCATCGGCCGGACCATCCTCCCAGGTTTAGCTCGAGAGACCCAGTACTTC.

As for this clone: The sample carries other DNA sequences with the same CDR3. The chain joins TRBV28 to TRBJ1-5; D is uncertain. Trimming removed 6 bases at V and 5 bases at J, with 5 bases between. CDR1 is MDHEN, CDR2 SYDVKM, per germline. The CDR3 loop spans 11 amino acids. Here the CDR3 reads CASSSHQPQHF. As DNA, the CDR3 is TGTGCCAGCAGCTCCCATCAGCCCCAGCATTTT.

The V gene is TRBV23-1, the J gene TRBJ2-7; a possible D gene is TRBD1 (5 bases). TRBV23-1 is noted as an ORF with a role that remains uncertain. This CDR3 comprises 14 residues. V was trimmed by 6 bases and J by 3 bases, leaving 15 bases between them. The CDR3: CASRPQGRGYEQYF. The CDR3 nucleotides read TGCGCCAGCAGACCCCAGGGTAGAGGCTACGAGCAGTACTTC.

This clone was recorded only once. CDR3 nucleotides: TGCAGCGTAGGCCGGGGGTACTTC. Translation: CSVGRGYF. The chain uses TRBV29-1 and TRBJ2-7, with D possibly matching TRBD2 (5 bases). The CDR3 spans 8 residues. The V end was cut by 6 bases, the J end by 12 bases, with 9 bases between. The germline V gene has CDR1 SQVTM and CDR2 ANQGSEA.